Below, 31 T cell receptor beta chains from the same sample are listed, as sequenced in a study of CD8 T cells in ankylosing spondylitis (dated by TCRdb to the late 2010s). Broader findings and caveats from the paper: Blood from ankylosing spondylitis patients appeared to be characterized by a TCR beta motif composed of 7 to 9 highly homologous amino acid variants.

Library creation used 5' RACE. Instrument used: Illumina HiSeq 2500. The public reads were reanalyzed by TCRdb: fastp trimming at Q25, MiXCR alignment, in-frame beta chains only. Here each entry gathers all rows of one CDR3 protein and keeps the most common genes and DNA. The sample table shows 750,000 to 850,000 distinct CDR3 sequences, and 12% are seen once. The top ten clonotypes cover 0.51% of the sample. Their antigens remain unidentified. Source material: blood, either unsorted or a sorted T cell fraction (not recorded which). All receptors derive from a male donor with ankylosing spondylitis.

V is TRBV9 and J is TRBJ1-2; unclear D gene. Trimming removed 0 bases from V and 4 bases from J, with 10 bases in between. The germline V gene encodes CDR1 SGDLS and CDR2 YYNGEE. The CDR3 is made up of 14 amino acids. The CDR3 DNA is TGTGCCAGCAGCGTAGGGAACAGCTTCTATGGCTACACCTTC. It is translated as CASSVGNSFYGYTF. Combining the CDR3 with reference TRBV9 and TRBJ1-2 gives the whole variable domain DSGVTQTPKHLITATGQRVTLRCSPRSGDLSVYWYQQSLDQGLQFLIQYYNGEERAKGNILERFSAQQFPDLHSELNLSSLELGDSALYFCASSVGNSFYGYTFGSGTRLTVV.

V usage is TRBV28 and J usage is TRBJ2-5; D is tentatively TRBD1 or TRBD2 (5 bases each). The germline gives CDR1 MDHEN, CDR2 SYDVKM. The CDR3 has 15 amino acids. V shed 6 bases and J shed 5 bases, with 19 bases lying between them. The chain's CDR3 is CASSLGPLIWETQYF. CDR3 nucleotide sequence: TGTGCCAGCAGCCTGGGACCTTTGATTTGGGAGACCCAGTACTTC.

This chain links TRBV4-3 with TRBJ2-1; D is unresolved. Trimming shortened V by 0 bases and J by 4 bases, and 13 bases separated the two germline ends. The CDR3 sequence is 16 residues long. Germline CDR1 and CDR2: LGHNA and YSLEER. CDR3 sequence (DNA): TGCGCCAGCAGCCAAGATCCCGGAACAACTTACAATGAGCAGTTCTTC. It specifies CASSQDPGTTYNEQFF.

This clonotype appeared many times. The chain couples TRBV5-6 to TRBJ2-1; 11 bases match TRBD1. With 2 bases clipped from V and 7 bases from J, the junction kept 8 bases outside the gene matches. The CDR3 is made up of 16 amino acids. Looked up from germline, CDR1 is SGHDT and CDR2 is YYEEEE. For the CDR3, the DNA is TGTGCCAGCAGCTTTTCGGGACAGGGGGTTCGGAATGAGCAGTTCTTC. This gives the protein CASSFSGQGVRNEQFF.

Many counts were recorded for this clonotype. The chain has TRBV4-3 and TRBJ2-7; D is perhaps TRBD2 (5 bases). CDR3 length: 15 amino acids. Looked up from germline, CDR1 is LGHNA and CDR2 is YSLEER. Trimming stripped 1 base from V and 0 bases from J, with 10 bases between. CDR3 sequence reads: CASSQASSSSYEQYF. The DNA of the CDR3 is TGCGCCAGCAGCCAAGCTAGCTCCAGCTCCTACGAGCAGTACTTC.

This clonotype occurred a few times. The V call is TRBV20-1, the J call TRBJ2-4; D unclear. The V gene's germline CDR1 is DFQATT and CDR2 SNEGSKA (reference sequence). This CDR3 spans 12 amino acids. V was shortened by 3 bases and J by 4 bases, with 7 bases between the two germline ends. The CDR3 DNA reads TGCAGTGCTAGTTTGCGGAAAAACATTCAGTACTTC. It translates to CSASLRKNIQYF.

Ten or more counts support this clonotype. The chain has TRBV12-3 or TRBV12-4 and TRBJ1-3; perhaps TRBD1 as D (6 bases). This CDR3 has 14 residues. Trimming left V 7 bases short and J 0 bases short, with 10 bases between. The CDR3 bases are TGTGCCAGCACCCGGGGGCACTCTGGAAACACCATATATTTT. It yields the protein CASTRGHSGNTIYF.

This clonotype was observed at least ten times. This is likely a read error, given that the CDR3 carries no conserved phenylalanine or tryptophan at its end. The DNA is left out, because the CDR3 cannot be placed on it with certainty; the CDR3 is given as TCRdb lists it. The chain is built from TRBV2 and TRBJ2-5; no check of the table's D call, TRBD2, against the DNA was made. Germline CDR1 is SNHLY and CDR2 is FYNNEI. The CDR3 has 13 amino acids, counting both end residues. CDR3 residues: CASSEEFGGTRKI.

J is TRBJ2-6 and V is TRBV15; D call uncertain. Germline lookup yields CDR1 LNHNV and CDR2 YYDKDF (reference sequence). The germline V and J ends were trimmed by 0 bases and 0 bases, with 9 bases remaining between them. The CDR3 consists of 17 residues. CDR3 protein: CATSRDMSPSGANVLTF. CDR3 in DNA: TGTGCCACCAGCAGAGATATGAGTCCCTCTGGGGCCAACGTCCTGACTTTC.

This chain uses TRBV28 with TRBJ1-4; tentatively, D is TRBD1 (5 bases). Trimming cost V 3 bases and J 0 bases, with 11 bases left between them. Per the germline V gene, CDR1 is MDHEN and CDR2 is SYDVKM. The CDR3 is 16 residues long. The CDR3 bases are TGTGCCAGCAGTTTGTTAGGGGAGGCAACTAATGAAAAACTGTTTTTT. Protein sequence: CASSLLGEATNEKLFF.

A few counts support this clonotype. The gene calls are TRBV3-1 and TRBJ2-7, with D perhaps TRBD1 or TRBD2 (5 bases each). Between the trimmed V and J ends, which lost 3 bases and 5 bases, there was a span of 17 bases. Germline CDR1 reads LGHDT; CDR2 reads YNNKEL (reference sequence). This CDR3 contains 15 residues. CDR3 bases: TGTGCCAGCAGCCATGCCGGCAGGGAGCGCCACGAGCAGTACTTC. Its protein is CASSHAGRERHEQYF.

This clonotype was found a few times. The rearrangement links TRBV7-6 to TRBJ2-2, with D possibly TRBD1 on 6 matching bases. Germline CDR1 is SGHVS and CDR2 is FNYEAQ. This CDR3 contains 14 residues. Trimming removed 6 bases at V and 6 bases at J, with 14 bases between. The CDR3 region has the DNA TGTGCCAGCAGAAAACAGGGCCGGCCCGGGGAGCTGTTTTTT. It specifies CASRKQGRPGELFF.

The chain recombines TRBV2 with TRBJ2-1, with D perhaps TRBD2 (5 bases). This CDR3 region has 12 residues. CDR1 and CDR2 (germline): SNHLY, FYNNEI. V was pared by 6 bases and J by 7 bases, with 10 bases between. The CDR3 nucleotides are TGTGCCAGCAGCCAGCTAGCAAATGAGCAGTTCTTC. The encoded protein is CASSQLANEQFF.

This clonotype was observed many times. This CDR3 reads CSARDRVLNTEAFF. CDR3 DNA: TGCAGTGCTAGAGATAGGGTTTTGAACACTGAAGCTTTCTTT. The chain carries TRBV20-1 and TRBJ1-1; D is undetermined. The CDR3 extends over 14 amino acids. With 0 bases removed from V and 0 bases from J, the gap between germline ends came to 8 bases. The germline V gene has CDR1 DFQATT and CDR2 SNEGSKA (reference sequence).

The rearrangement links TRBV7-3 to TRBJ2-7; tentative D call: TRBD2 (5 bases). CDR3 length equals 13 residues. Trimming cost V 1 base and J 7 bases, with 11 bases left between them. Looked up from germline, CDR1 is SGHTA and CDR2 is FQGTGA. In DNA, the CDR3 is TGTGCCAGCAGCTTAAGTGGTCCGGGAGAGCAGTACTTC. Its protein is CASSLSGPGEQYF.

V usage is TRBV19 and J usage is TRBJ1-5; tentative D call: TRBD1 (6 bases). The germline gives CDR1 LNHDA, CDR2 SQIVND (reference sequence). CDR3 length equals 16 residues. V lost 4 bases to trimming and J lost 4 bases, with 17 bases between them. The CDR3 sequence is CASSKRAGQQNQPQHF. CDR3 bases: TGTGCCAGTAGTAAGAGGGCTGGACAGCAGAATCAGCCCCAGCATTTT.

In its sample, this clonotype was seen a few times. This CDR3 reads CASSVEFDYTF. In nucleotides, the CDR3 is TGTGCCAGCAGCGTAGAGTTCGACTACACCTTC. The chain couples TRBV9 to TRBJ1-2; D call uncertain. This CDR3 is 11 amino acids long. The germline V gene has CDR1 SGDLS and CDR2 YYNGEE. V was clipped by 0 bases and J by 10 bases, with 7 bases between them.

This clonotype showed up just a few times. V and J are TRBV4-2 and TRBJ1-1; D possibly corresponds to TRBD1 (5 bases). V shed 0 bases and J shed 3 bases, with 8 bases lying between them. The CDR3 has 14 amino acids. The germline V gene has CDR1 LGHNA and CDR2 YNFKEQ. In DNA form, the CDR3 reads TGTGCCAGCAGCCAAGACAGGGTTGACACTGAAGCTTTCTTT. This gives the protein CASSQDRVDTEAFF.

The V call is TRBV3-1, the J call TRBJ1-6, with D possibly matching TRBD1 (6 bases). The length of the CDR3 is 17 residues. V was cut by 0 bases and J by 7 bases, with 16 bases left in between. Germline values: CDR1 LGHDT, CDR2 YNNKEL (reference sequence). The CDR3 sequence is CASSQDLVAGANSPLHF. CDR3 bases: TGTGCCAGCAGCCAAGATCTTGTGGCAGGGGCCAATTCACCCCTCCACTTT.

This clonotype was counted many times. The V gene is TRBV20-1, the J gene TRBJ2-7; 10 bases line up with TRBD2. The CDR3 is 11 residues long. From germline, CDR1 is DFQATT and CDR2 SNEGSKA (reference sequence). CDR3 nucleotides: TGCGGTCTAGCGGGAGTTGAGGAGCAGTACTTC. It translates to CGLAGVEEQYF.

This clonotype was seen more than once but under ten times. The chain combines TRBV12-3 or TRBV12-4 with TRBJ1-5, with TRBD1 as a possible D gene (5 bases). The CDR3 is 15 amino acids. Deletions cut 2 bases from V and 7 bases from J, with 15 bases between. The CDR3 here is CASSLNQGRWQPQHF. CDR3 nucleotides: TGTGCCAGCAGTTTAAATCAGGGCCGTTGGCAGCCCCAGCATTTT.

This clonotype was observed a handful of times. V and J are TRBV5-5 and TRBJ1-1, with D possibly being TRBD1 (6 bases). Trimming cost V 4 bases and J 5 bases, with 15 bases left between them. The CDR3 sequence is 14 residues long. CDR1 is SGHKS, CDR2 YYEKEE, per germline (reference sequence). The CDR3 DNA reads TGTGCCAGCAGCCCCAGGGGAGGGTCTACTGAAGCTTTCTTT. This encodes CASSPRGGSTEAFF.

This clonotype turned up a few times. This chain joins TRBV28 and TRBJ2-7, with 9 bases identical to TRBD1. The V and J ends lost 6 bases and 3 bases, in that order; junction bases with no gene match: 9. The CDR3 runs to 15 residues. Germline lookup yields CDR1 MDHEN and CDR2 SYDVKM. CDR3 sequence reads: CASRQTGTGHYEQYF. In nucleotides, the CDR3 is TGTGCCAGCAGGCAAACCGGGACAGGGCACTACGAGCAGTACTTC.

This clonotype was seen at least ten times. V and J are TRBV5-1 and TRBJ2-7; the D gene is possibly TRBD2 (6 bases). With 3 bases removed from V and 3 bases from J, the gap between germline ends came to 16 bases. Germline CDR1 reads SGHRS; CDR2 reads YFSETQ. The CDR3 contains 15 residues. Here the CDR3 reads CASSSAGSTGYEQYF. The CDR3 DNA reads as TGCGCCAGCAGCTCAGCGGGCTCGACGGGCTACGAGCAGTACTTC.

The rearrangement links TRBV20-1 to TRBJ2-1; 7 bases are a match to TRBD2. J gave up 2 bases and V 3 bases, and 7 bases lay outside the gene matches. The germline CDR1 and CDR2 sequences are DFQATT and SNEGSKA (reference sequence). The CDR3 is 15 amino acids. DNA for the CDR3: TGCAGTGCTAGGTCTCCTAGCGGCGCCTACAATGAGCAGTTCTTC. Translation gives CSARSPSGAYNEQFF.

This clonotype was observed at least ten times. The chain combines TRBV7-2 with TRBJ1-1; no reliable D call. Germline values: CDR1 SGHTA, CDR2 FQGNSA. This CDR3 comprises 13 residues. V lost 8 bases and J 1 base, leaving 11 bases between the germline ends. The CDR3 DNA reads as TGTGCCAGCGGACGGCAGGCGAACACTGAAGCTTTCTTT. Translating it yields CASGRQANTEAFF.

The chain links TRBV6-1 to TRBJ1-3, with D possibly matching TRBD1 (6 bases). The germline CDR1 and CDR2 sequences are MNHNS and SASEGT. The CDR3 spans 15 residues. Trimming removed 6 bases from V and 3 bases from J, with 15 bases in between. The CDR3 sequence: CASSSLGAGGNTIYF. CDR3 nucleotide sequence: TGTGCCAGCAGCTCCCTGGGGGCTGGTGGAAACACCATATATTTT.

This clonotype was seen ten or more times. V usage is TRBV20-1 and J usage is TRBJ2-7; 7 bases match TRBD2. The V gene's germline CDR1 is DFQATT and CDR2 SNEGSKA (reference sequence). The CDR3 spans 13 residues. V gave up 7 bases and J gave up 4 bases; unmatched junction bases: 10. The CDR3 loop reads CSVGGSFLYEQYF. The CDR3 coding sequence is TGCAGTGTAGGCGGGAGTTTCCTTTACGAGCAGTACTTC.

This clonotype was seen at least ten times. This CDR3 reads CSASGGANEKLFF. CDR3 DNA sequence: TGCAGTGCTAGCGGGGGAGCTAATGAAAAACTGTTTTTT. V is TRBV20-1 and J is TRBJ1-4; D might be TRBD1 (5 bases). CDR1 and CDR2 from the germline V gene are DFQATT and SNEGSKA (reference sequence). The CDR3 sequence is 13 residues long. V lost 3 bases to trimming and J lost 3 bases, with 8 bases between them.

This clonotype appeared a few times. The chain carries TRBV30 and TRBJ2-1, with 11 bases aligning to TRBD2. V trimming: 4 bases; J trimming: 1 base; junction bases outside the gene matches: 0. The length of the CDR3 is 14 residues. The V gene's germline CDR1 is GTSNPN and CDR2 SVGIG (reference sequence). The CDR3 DNA reads as TGTGCCTGGACTAGCGGGAGGTCCTACAATGAGCAGTTCTTC. Translation gives CAWTSGRSYNEQFF.

The table lists this clonotype with a few counts. The rearrangement joins TRBV7-9 to TRBJ2-1; 7 bases line up with TRBD2. CDR1 and CDR2 (germline): SEHNR, FQNEAQ (reference sequence). V lost 2 bases to trimming and J lost 5 bases; unmatched junction nucleotides: 9. This CDR3 has 16 amino acids. The CDR3 DNA reads as TGTGCCAGCAGCTTACCCCCCGGGACTATAAACAATGAGCAGTTCTTC. Translating gives CASSLPPGTINNEQFF.